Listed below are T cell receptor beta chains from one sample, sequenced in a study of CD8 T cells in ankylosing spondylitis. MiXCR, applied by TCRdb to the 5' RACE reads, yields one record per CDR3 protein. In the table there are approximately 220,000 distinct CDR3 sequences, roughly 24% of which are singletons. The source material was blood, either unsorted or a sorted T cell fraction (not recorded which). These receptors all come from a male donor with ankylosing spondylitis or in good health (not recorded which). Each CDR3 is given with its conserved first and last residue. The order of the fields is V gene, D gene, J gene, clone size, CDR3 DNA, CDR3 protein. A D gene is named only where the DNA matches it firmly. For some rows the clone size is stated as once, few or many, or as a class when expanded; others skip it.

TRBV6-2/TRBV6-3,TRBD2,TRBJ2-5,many,TGTGCCAGCTCAACGGGGACTACGGGGGTCGAGACCCAGTACTTC,CASSTGTTGVETQYF
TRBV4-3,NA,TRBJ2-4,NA,TGCGCCATTCGGGAGATAGCCAAAAACATTCAGTACTTC,CAIREIAKNIQYF
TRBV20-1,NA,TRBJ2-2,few,TGCAGTGCTAGAGTCCGTTACGGGGAGCTGTTTTTT,CSARVRYGELFF
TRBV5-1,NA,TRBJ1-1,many,TGCGCCAGCAGCTTGGAGCAGGGGAACACTGAAGCTTTCTTT,CASSLEQGNTEAFF
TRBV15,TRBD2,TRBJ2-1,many,TGTGCCACCAGCAGAGATACGTCTAGCGGGATAAATGAGCAGTTCTTC,CATSRDTSSGINEQFF
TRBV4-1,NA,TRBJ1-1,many,TGCGCCAGCAGCACTACCTCTCAAAACACTGAAGCTTTCTTT,CASSTTSQNTEAFF
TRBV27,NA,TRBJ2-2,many,TGTGCCAGCAGTCCCGGTACCGGGGAGCTGTTTTTT,CASSPGTGELFF
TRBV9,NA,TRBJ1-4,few,TGTGCCAGCAGCGTAGCCCCGGTAAATTTTGGGACGAATGAAAAACTGTTTTTT,CASSVAPVNFGTNEKLFF
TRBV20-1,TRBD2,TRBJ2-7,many,TGCAGTGCTAGAGATAGTGGGAGGGCGGGGAGCTACGAGCAGTACTTC,CSARDSGRAGSYEQYF
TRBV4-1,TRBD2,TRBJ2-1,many,TGCGCCAGCAGCCGATATCTAGCGGAAAACTCCTACAATGAGCAGTTCTTC,CASSRYLAENSYNEQFF
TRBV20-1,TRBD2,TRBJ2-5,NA,TGCAGTGCCGCAGACCCGGGGGGTCGCACCCAGTACTTC,CSAADPGGRTQYF
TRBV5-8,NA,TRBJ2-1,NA,TGTGCCAGCAGGCCTGGACTTAGCCACAATGAGCAGTTCTTC,CASRPGLSHNEQFF
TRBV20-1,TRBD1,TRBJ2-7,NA,TGCAGTGCTAGAGATTGGAGGACAGGGCAGTACGAGCAGTACTTC,CSARDWRTGQYEQYF
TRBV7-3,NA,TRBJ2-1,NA,TGTGCCAGCAGCCCGCAGGACTCCAATGAGCAGTTCTTC,CASSPQDSNEQFF
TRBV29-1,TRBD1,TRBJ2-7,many,TGCAGCGTTGAAAAGTGGACAGGTCGCTCCTACGAGCAGTACTTC,CSVEKWTGRSYEQYF
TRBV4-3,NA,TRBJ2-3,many,TGCGCCAGCAGCCAAAGGCCTGGGAGCACAGATACGCAGTATTTT,CASSQRPGSTDTQYF
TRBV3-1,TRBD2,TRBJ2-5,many,TGTGCCAGCAGCCAAGCAACCGCCGGGGGGCAAGAGACCCAGTACTTC,CASSQATAGGQETQYF
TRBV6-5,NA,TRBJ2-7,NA,TGTGCCAGCAGTTACGACCGGGGTGCCTACGAGCAGTACTTC,CASSYDRGAYEQYF
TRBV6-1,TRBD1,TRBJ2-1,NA,TGTGCCAGCAGTGAACTTGGGACAGGGGTTAATGAGCAGTTCTTC,CASSELGTGVNEQFF
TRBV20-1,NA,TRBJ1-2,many,TGCAGTGCGCCCATGCCAGGGACTTATGGCTACACCTTC,CSAPMPGTYGYTF
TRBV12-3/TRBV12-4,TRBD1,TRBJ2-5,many,TGTGCCAGCAGCACCGGACAGGGGAAAGAGACCCAGTACTTC,CASSTGQGKETQYF
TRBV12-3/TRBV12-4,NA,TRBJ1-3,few,TGTGCCAGCAGACCCGTCAGCTCTGGAAACACCATATATTTT,CASRPVSSGNTIYF
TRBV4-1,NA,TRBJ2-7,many,TGCGCCAGCAGCCAAGATAGGGGCGAGCAGTACTTC,CASSQDRGEQYF
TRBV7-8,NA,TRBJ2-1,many,TGTGCCAGCAGCGCGCTAGACTTATATGAGCAGTTCTTC,CASSALDLYEQFF
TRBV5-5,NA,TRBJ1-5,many,TGTGCCAGCAGCTTGATGCCTCGTGGCAATCAGCCCCAGCATTTT,CASSLMPRGNQPQHF
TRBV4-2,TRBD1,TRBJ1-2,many,TGTGCCAGCAGCCAACCCCCGGGACAGGGGTCCTATGGCTACACCTTC,CASSQPPGQGSYGYTF
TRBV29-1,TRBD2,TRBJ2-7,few,TGCAGCGTTGAGGGACTAGCGGGACCCGAGCAGTACTTC,CSVEGLAGPEQYF
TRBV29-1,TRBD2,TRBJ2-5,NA,TGCAGCGTCCCAACCACCTCTAGCGGGAGGGTGTCAGAGACCCAGTACTTC,CSVPTTSSGRVSETQYF
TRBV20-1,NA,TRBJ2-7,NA,TGCAGTGCTAGAGATGGCGGCGGACCGAGCTCCTACGAGCAGTACTTC,CSARDGGGPSSYEQYF
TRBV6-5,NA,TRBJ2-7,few,TGTGCCAGCAGTTACCAGGGGAGCGGCGAGCAGTACTTC,CASSYQGSGEQYF
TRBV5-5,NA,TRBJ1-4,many,TGTGCCAGCAGCCCCAGGATTGCAACTAATGAAAAACTGTTTTTT,CASSPRIATNEKLFF
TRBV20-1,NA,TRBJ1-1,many,TGCAGTGCTAGAGATCCTACAGGAGAGAACACTGAAGCTTTCTTT,CSARDPTGENTEAFF
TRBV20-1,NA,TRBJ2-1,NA,TGCAGTGCTAGACTCAATTTACGGAATGAGCAGTTCTTC,CSARLNLRNEQFF
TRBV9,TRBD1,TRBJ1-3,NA,TGTGCCAGCAGCGTAGAAGGGACAGACGGGCACACCATATATTTT,CASSVEGTDGHTIYF
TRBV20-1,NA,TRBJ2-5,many,TGCAGTGCTAGAGATAGCGCAACGTACCAAGAGACCCAGTACTTC,CSARDSATYQETQYF
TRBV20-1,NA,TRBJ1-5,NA,TGCAGTGCTAGAGTCGCAGACTATAGCAATCAGCCCCAGCATTTT,CSARVADYSNQPQHF
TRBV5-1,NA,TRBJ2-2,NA,TGCGCCAGCGGCCCGCCAGGGAGCACCGGGGAGCTGTTTTTT,CASGPPGSTGELFF
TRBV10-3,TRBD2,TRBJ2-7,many,TGTGCCATCAGTGAGCCCGGGACTAGCGGGAGTGACGAGCAGTACTTC,CAISEPGTSGSDEQYF
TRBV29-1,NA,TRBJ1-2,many,TGCAGCGTCGTAAGAGGACAGACTTCAAACTATGGCTACACCTTC,CSVVRGQTSNYGYTF
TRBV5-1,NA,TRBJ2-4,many,TGCGCCAGCAGCCTGGTCCGATCAGCCAAAAACATTCAGTACTTC,CASSLVRSAKNIQYF
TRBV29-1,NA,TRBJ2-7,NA,TGCAGCGTTCGGGACGGTGGGGGTCTCGAGCAGTACTTC,CSVRDGGGLEQYF
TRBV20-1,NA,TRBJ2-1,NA,TGCAGTGCCTCGCCCCAGCGGATCGGGAGCAATAGTGAGCAGTTCTTC,CSASPQRIGSNSEQFF
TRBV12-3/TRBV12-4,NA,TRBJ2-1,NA,TGTGCCAGCAGTTCGGCGGTTCGAGAGTTCTTC,CASSSAVREFF
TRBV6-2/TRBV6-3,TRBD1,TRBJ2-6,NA,TGTGCCAGCAGTTACTCCGGACAGGGGGTCAACGTCCTGACTTTC,CASSYSGQGVNVLTF
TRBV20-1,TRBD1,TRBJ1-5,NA,TGCAGTGCCCTGAGGCAGGGGGGTGGACAGCCCCAGCATTTT,CSALRQGGGQPQHF
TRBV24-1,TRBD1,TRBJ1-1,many,TGTGCCACCAGTGAGTCGGGACAGGCCGCGGCTGAAGCTTTCTTT,CATSESGQAAAEAFF
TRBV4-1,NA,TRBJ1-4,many,TGCGCCAGCAGCCTCTTGGGGGGAAAACTGTTTTTT,CASSLLGGKLFF
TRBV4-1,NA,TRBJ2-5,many,TGCGCCAGCAGCCAAGACTCAGCACTGAACAAAGAGACCCAGTACTTC,CASSQDSALNKETQYF
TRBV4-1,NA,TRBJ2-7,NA,TGCGCCAGCAGCCAATTAAGGGGGGGGCTCGAGCAGTACTTC,CASSQLRGGLEQYF
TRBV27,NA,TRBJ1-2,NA,TGTGCCAGCTCCACGGCCGGGGGTTGGTATGGCTACACCTTC,CASSTAGGWYGYTF